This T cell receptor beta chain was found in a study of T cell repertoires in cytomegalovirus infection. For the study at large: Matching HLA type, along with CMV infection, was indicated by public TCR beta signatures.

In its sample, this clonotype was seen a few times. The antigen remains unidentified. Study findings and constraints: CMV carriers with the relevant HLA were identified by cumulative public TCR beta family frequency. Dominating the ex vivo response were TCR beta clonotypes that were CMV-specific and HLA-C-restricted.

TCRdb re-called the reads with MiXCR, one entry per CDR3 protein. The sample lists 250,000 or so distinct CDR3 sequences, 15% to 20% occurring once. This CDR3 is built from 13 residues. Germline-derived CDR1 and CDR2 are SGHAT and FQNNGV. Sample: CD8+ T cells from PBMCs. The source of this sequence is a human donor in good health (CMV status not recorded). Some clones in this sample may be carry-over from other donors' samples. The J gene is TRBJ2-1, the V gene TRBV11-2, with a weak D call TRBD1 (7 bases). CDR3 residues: CAIQGGFNNEQFF. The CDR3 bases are TGTGCTATTCAGGGGGGTTTCAACAATGAGCAGTTCTTC.